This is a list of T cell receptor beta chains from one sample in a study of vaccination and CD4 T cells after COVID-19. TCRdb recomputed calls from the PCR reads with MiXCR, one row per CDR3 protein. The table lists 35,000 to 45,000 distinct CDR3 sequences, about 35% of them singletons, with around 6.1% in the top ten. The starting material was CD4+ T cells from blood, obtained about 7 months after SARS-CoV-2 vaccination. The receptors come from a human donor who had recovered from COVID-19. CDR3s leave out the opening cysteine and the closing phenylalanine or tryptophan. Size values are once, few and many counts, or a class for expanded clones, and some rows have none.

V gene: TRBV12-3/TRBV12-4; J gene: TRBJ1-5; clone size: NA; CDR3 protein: ASRLAGLDQPQH
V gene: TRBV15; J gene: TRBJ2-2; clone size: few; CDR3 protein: ATSRTGSGELF
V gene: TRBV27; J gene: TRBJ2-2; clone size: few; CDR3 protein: ASTTSVTNTGELF
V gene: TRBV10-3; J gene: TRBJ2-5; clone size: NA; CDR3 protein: AISDPFPSGLAGFTQETQY
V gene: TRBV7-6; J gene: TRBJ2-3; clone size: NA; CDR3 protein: ASSAELVFIADTQY
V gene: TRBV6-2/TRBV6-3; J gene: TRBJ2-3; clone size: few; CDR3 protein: ASRLPSGPTDTQY
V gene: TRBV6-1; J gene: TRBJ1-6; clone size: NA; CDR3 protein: ASSEAGGGLNSSPLH
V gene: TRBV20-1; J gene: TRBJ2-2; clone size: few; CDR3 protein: SASLTGGITGELF
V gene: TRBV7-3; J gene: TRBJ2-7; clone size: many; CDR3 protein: ASSLNSGSEQY
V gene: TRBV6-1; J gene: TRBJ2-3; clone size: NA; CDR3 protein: ASSEAMSTHTQY
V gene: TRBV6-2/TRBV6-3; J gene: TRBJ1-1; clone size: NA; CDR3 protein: ASSQGTEAF
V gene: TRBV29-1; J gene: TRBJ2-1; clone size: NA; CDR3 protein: SVESRTPLPFNEQF
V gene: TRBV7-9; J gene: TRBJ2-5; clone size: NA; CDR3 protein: ASSTGTATRETQY
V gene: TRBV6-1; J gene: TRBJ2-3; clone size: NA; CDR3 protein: ASSGLAGGPDTQY
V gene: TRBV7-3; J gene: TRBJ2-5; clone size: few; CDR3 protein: ASSILAGSAETQY
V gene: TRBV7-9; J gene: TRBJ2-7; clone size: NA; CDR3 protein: ASSLAASAYEQY
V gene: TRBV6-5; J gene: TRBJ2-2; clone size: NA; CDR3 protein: ASSYGRLAGGSNTGELF
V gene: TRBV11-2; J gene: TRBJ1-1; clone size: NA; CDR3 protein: ASSWSDNTEAF
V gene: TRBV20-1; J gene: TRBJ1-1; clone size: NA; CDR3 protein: SARSGRGTEAF
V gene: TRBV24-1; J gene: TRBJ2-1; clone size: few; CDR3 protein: ATSDGTYNEQF
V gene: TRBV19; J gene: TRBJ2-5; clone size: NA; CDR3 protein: ASSIGRRRPQETQY
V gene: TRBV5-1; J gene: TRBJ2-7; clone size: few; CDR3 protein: ASSPFRIRGTGEAYEQY
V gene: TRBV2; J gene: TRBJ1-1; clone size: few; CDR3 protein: ASNLQGVRTEAF
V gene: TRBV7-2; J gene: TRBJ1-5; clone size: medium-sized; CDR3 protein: ASSDRDRGLNQPQH
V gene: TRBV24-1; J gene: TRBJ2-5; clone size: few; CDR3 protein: ATSDFRLLGGQY
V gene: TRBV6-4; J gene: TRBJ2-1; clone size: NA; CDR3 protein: ASSDRLAGFNEQF
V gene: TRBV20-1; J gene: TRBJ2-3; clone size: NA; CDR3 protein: SASPLDRRRPTDTQY
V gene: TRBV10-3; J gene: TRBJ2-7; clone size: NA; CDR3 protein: AISESLSHKQY
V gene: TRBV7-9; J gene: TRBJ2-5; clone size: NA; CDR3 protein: ASSWTGEKETQY
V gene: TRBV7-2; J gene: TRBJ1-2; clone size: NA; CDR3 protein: ASTSEQQGRAYGYT
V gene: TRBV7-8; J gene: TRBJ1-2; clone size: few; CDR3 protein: ASSLDFSTYGYT
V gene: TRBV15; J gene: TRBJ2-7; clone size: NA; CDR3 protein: ATSYGGGSYEQY
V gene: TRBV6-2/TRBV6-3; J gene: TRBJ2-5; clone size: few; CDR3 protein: ASTTTGGTQY
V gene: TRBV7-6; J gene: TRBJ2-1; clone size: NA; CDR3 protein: ASTTGVGYNEQF
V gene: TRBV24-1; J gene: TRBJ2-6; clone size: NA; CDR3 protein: ASSSGDAGANVLT
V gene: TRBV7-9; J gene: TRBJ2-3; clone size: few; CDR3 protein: ASSDRTSTDTQY
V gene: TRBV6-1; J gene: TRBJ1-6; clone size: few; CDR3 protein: ATEQGLNSPLH
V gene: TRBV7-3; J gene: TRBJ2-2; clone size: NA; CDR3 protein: ASSLVGLAEGGELF
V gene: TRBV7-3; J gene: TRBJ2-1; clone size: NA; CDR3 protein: ASSLLDGSYNEQF
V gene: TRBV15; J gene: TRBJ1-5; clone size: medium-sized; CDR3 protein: ATSRDRHYNQPQH
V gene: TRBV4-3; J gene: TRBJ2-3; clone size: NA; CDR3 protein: ASSQDRLQLRRDTQY
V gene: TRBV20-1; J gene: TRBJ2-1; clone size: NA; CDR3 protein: SASGQKNNEQF
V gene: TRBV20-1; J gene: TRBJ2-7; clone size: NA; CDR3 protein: SASGTLSYEQY
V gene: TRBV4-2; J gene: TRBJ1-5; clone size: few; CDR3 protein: ASTASSGGNQPQH
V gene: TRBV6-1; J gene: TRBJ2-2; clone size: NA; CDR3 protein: ASWTGAGELF
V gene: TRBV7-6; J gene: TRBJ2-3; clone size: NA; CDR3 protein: ASSLFESDTQY
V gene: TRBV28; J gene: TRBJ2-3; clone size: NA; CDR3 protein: ASSHRGRESTDTQY
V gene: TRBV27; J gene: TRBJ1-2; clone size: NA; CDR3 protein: ASNHPDRGANYGYT
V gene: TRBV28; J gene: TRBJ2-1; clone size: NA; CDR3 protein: ASLSGTEQF
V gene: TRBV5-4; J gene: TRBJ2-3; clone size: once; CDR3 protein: ASSFRDGSGTDTQY